The T cell receptor (beta chain) under discussion was sequenced for a study of blood T cell repertoires in COVID-19. Study as a whole: Spain, Italy and the United States supplied samples that represented acute and convalescent COVID-19. PBMCs, B-cell-depleted T cells, or T cells were the source of the cDNA or gDNA that made up the material.

Sequencing used immunoSEQ multiplex PCR; TCRdb keeps in-frame clones, though not all of them. Here the sample spans under 250,000 clones, roughly four fifths being singletons. Deletions cut 1 base from V and 2 bases from J, with 9 bases between. There are 15 residues in the CDR3. Germline loops: CDR1 LGHDT, CDR2 YNNKEL (reference sequence). Input material: peripheral blood. This clonotype was sampled from a man in his fifties with active or convalescent COVID-19. The rearrangement uses TRBV3-1 (or the pseudogene TRBV3-2) and TRBJ1-3; a possible D gene is TRBD1 (5 bases). The CDR3, as DNA: TGTGCCAGCAGCCAAGTTACAGGAACTGGAAACACCATATATTTT. Residues: CASSQVTGTGNTIYF.